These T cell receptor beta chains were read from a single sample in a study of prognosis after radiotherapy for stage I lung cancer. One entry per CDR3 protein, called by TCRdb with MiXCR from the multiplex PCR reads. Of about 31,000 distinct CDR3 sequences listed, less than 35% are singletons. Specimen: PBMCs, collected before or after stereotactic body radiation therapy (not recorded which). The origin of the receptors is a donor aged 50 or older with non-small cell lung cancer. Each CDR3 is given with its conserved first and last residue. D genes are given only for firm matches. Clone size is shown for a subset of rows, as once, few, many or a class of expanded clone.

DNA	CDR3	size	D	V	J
TGTGCCAGCAGCTTATTGCCCGGGGACTATGGCTACACCTTC	CASSLLPGDYGYTF	NA	NA	TRBV5-6	TRBJ1-2
TGTGCCAGCAGCGCTGCGAGACTAGCGGACAATGAGCAGTTCTTC	CASSAARLADNEQFF	many	TRBD2	TRBV9	TRBJ2-1
TGTGCCAGCGTCTTTGGCAGGGGGTGTTGGACTGAAGCTTTCTTT	CASVFGRGCWTEAFF	NA	TRBD1	TRBV6-2/TRBV6-3	TRBJ1-1
TGCGCCAGCAGCTTTGGAGGGAAAACGGAGACCCAGTACTTC	CASSFGGKTETQYF	many	NA	TRBV5-1	TRBJ2-5
TGTGCCAGCAGCTTAAGACTAGCGGGAGGGAATGAGCAGTTCTTC	CASSLRLAGGNEQFF	many	TRBD2	TRBV7-3	TRBJ2-1
TGTGCCACCAGCGGAACGCGGGAGGTCGTCCACGAGCAGTACTTC	CATSGTREVVHEQYF	many	TRBD2	TRBV15	TRBJ2-7
TGTGCCAGTAGTCCAAACCACAACGGGGAGCTGTTTTTT	CASSPNHNGELFF	many	NA	TRBV19	TRBJ2-2
TGTGCCAGTGGGGACCGGGACAGGGTGGGTGGCTACACCTTC	CASGDRDRVGGYTF	many	TRBD1	TRBV19	TRBJ1-2
TGCGCCAGCAGCCCCGGTACTAGCCGGATCCACGAGCAGTACTTC	CASSPGTSRIHEQYF	NA	NA	TRBV5-1	TRBJ2-7
TGTGCCAGCAGTCCTAATGGACTAGCGGCTAGCACAGATACGCAGTATTTT	CASSPNGLAASTDTQYF	many	TRBD2	TRBV28	TRBJ2-3
TGTGCCAGCAGCGCAGAGGGATCAGATACGCAGTATTTT	CASSAEGSDTQYF	many	NA	TRBV11-3	TRBJ2-3
TGTGCCAGCAGCGCAGCCCCAGGGATCTACGAGCAGTACTTC	CASSAAPGIYEQYF	many	NA	TRBV9	TRBJ2-7
TGTGCCAGCTCAAGCGGCGCTAGGAACGATGAGCAGTTCTTC	CASSSGARNDEQFF	many	NA	TRBV18	TRBJ2-1
TGTGCCAGCAGTTCGGGACAGGGTCTAGACACCATATATTTT	CASSSGQGLDTIYF	medium-sized	TRBD1	TRBV12-3/TRBV12-4	TRBJ1-3
TGCGCCAGCAGTGAGTTTGGACTATCAAATGAGCAGTTCTTC	CASSEFGLSNEQFF	many	NA	TRBV10-2	TRBJ2-1
TGCGCCAGCAGCCCCGAACAGTCTGCAAGGGCCAATGAGCAGTTCTTC	CASSPEQSARANEQFF	hyperexpanded	NA	TRBV5-1	TRBJ2-1
TGTGCCAGCAGCCACACTCGCTCTGGGGCCAACGTCCTGACTTTC	CASSHTRSGANVLTF	NA	NA	TRBV7-9	TRBJ2-6
TGCGCCAGCAGCTGGGGGGACAGGGAGCATGGCTACACCTTC	CASSWGDREHGYTF	many	TRBD1	TRBV5-1	TRBJ1-2
TGTGCCAGCAGCTTGGGCCTTAGCTCCTACAATGAGCAGTTCTTC	CASSLGLSSYNEQFF	many	NA	TRBV5-8	TRBJ2-1
TGTGCCATCAGCCAGGGACTAGCGGGAGAGCCCGAAGGTCTGGGCACTGAGCAGTTCTTC	CAISQGLAGEPEGLGTEQFF	NA	TRBD2	TRBV10-3	TRBJ2-1
TGCGCCAGCAGCAGCGACAGGGTAGGGGGAAAACTGTTTTTT	CASSSDRVGGKLFF	many	TRBD1	TRBV5-1	TRBJ1-4
TGTGCCAGCAGCTTAGTGCAGGGCAGCAGCTACGAGCAGTACTTC	CASSLVQGSSYEQYF	NA	NA	TRBV7-2	TRBJ2-7
TGTTCCAGCAGTTTCCGATGCGGGAGGACTGTAGATGAGCAGTTCTTC	CSSSFRCGRTVDEQFF	NA	TRBD2	TRBV6-2/TRBV6-3	TRBJ2-1
TGTGCCAGCAGCTTAGCTAATCAAGAGACCCAGTACTTC	CASSLANQETQYF	many	NA	TRBV7-6	TRBJ2-5
TGTGCCATCAGTTACGAGGGGGTGGATACGCAGTATTTT	CAISYEGVDTQYF	NA	NA	TRBV6-2/TRBV6-3	TRBJ2-3
TGTGCCTGGAGTGTACGTCAGGGCCGTGGCTATGGCTACACCTTC	CAWSVRQGRGYGYTF	many	NA	TRBV30	TRBJ1-2
TGTGCCAGTAGTATGGGACAGGCAACTAATGAAAAACTGTTTTTT	CASSMGQATNEKLFF	many	TRBD1	TRBV19	TRBJ1-4
TGTGCCAGCAGTGGACTAGCGGGAGCAGATACGCAGTATTTT	CASSGLAGADTQYF	many	TRBD2	TRBV12-3/TRBV12-4	TRBJ2-3
TGTGCCAGCAGATTGGATGGGTCAGTCAGTCTCAATCAGCCCCAGCATTTT	CASRLDGSVSLNQPQHF	NA	NA	TRBV7-8	TRBJ1-5
TGTGCCAGCAGCTCGACAGGGTCTGGGGCCAACGTCCTGACTTTC	CASSSTGSGANVLTF	many	TRBD1	TRBV11-3	TRBJ2-6
TGTGCCAGCAGCCCCCGTGGGCAGGGGGATTCACCCCTCCACTTT	CASSPRGQGDSPLHF	many	TRBD1	TRBV28	TRBJ1-6
TGTGCCAGCAGTTTAGTGGGCTCTGGAAACACCATATATTTT	CASSLVGSGNTIYF	NA	NA	TRBV27	TRBJ1-3
TGCAGTTCTTCGATACTCTTGGGCGAGCAGTACTTC	CSSSILLGEQYF	NA	NA	TRBV20-1	TRBJ2-7
TGTGCCAGCGGCCGACTAGCGGGATACACAGATACGCAGTATTTT	CASGRLAGYTDTQYF	many	TRBD2	TRBV6-1	TRBJ2-3
TGTGCCAGCGGGGGAGGGACGCAGTATTTT	CASGGGTQYF	many	TRBD2	TRBV25-1	TRBJ2-3
TGCAGCGAGTGGGGGACTACCCAAGAGACCCAGTACTTC	CSEWGTTQETQYF	few	TRBD2	TRBV29-1	TRBJ2-5
TGTGCCAGCAGCCAAGGTGACGGGAGCGGGGTCAACGAGCAGTACTTC	CASSQGDGSGVNEQYF	many	TRBD2	TRBV3-1	TRBJ2-7
TGTGCCACCAGCAGGAGGGGGGCTCAAGAGACCCAGTACTTC	CATSRRGAQETQYF	many	NA	TRBV15	TRBJ2-5
TGTGCCAGCAGCTTTGGGGACTACCAAGAGACCCAGTACTTC	CASSFGDYQETQYF	NA	NA	TRBV5-8	TRBJ2-5
TGTGCCAGCAGCCCCGAGGACAGGCCCTACAATGAGCAGTTCTTC	CASSPEDRPYNEQFF	NA	TRBD1	TRBV7-9	TRBJ2-1
TGTGCCAGCAGGGGGGGACAGTCCTATGGCTACACCTTC	CASRGGQSYGYTF	NA	TRBD1	TRBV2	TRBJ1-2
TGTGCCAGCCACGACAGGGCGAACACCGGGGAGCTGTTTTTT	CASHDRANTGELFF	many	TRBD1	TRBV2	TRBJ2-2
TGTGCCAGCAGTTTATTAGGGGGCAGGCAAACCTACAATGAGCAGTTCTTC	CASSLLGGRQTYNEQFF	many	TRBD1	TRBV27	TRBJ2-1
TGTGCCAGTAGCCAGGGATACACTGAAGCTTTCTTT	CASSQGYTEAFF	many	NA	TRBV19	TRBJ1-1
TGTGCCACCAGTGACCCCGTAACAGGGACCACCGGGGAGCTGTTTTTT	CATSDPVTGTTGELFF	NA	NA	TRBV24-1	TRBJ2-2
TGTGCCAGCAGAGGTAGCGGGAGGGCGGAGGATACGCAGTATTTT	CASRGSGRAEDTQYF	many	TRBD2	TRBV6-1	TRBJ2-3
TGTGCCACCCCCCCCAGAAACCAAGAGACCCAGTACTTC	CATPPRNQETQYF	NA	NA	TRBV2	TRBJ2-5
TGTGCCAGCAGGGCGCCGACCGGAAGGTACAATGAGCAGTTCTTC	CASRAPTGRYNEQFF	NA	NA	TRBV6-1	TRBJ2-1
TGTGCCAGCAGAGGATTCGGGAGGCGAACGGGGGAGCTGTTTTTT	CASRGFGRRTGELFF	medium-sized	TRBD2	TRBV2	TRBJ2-2
TGTGCCAGCAGCAAAGAGTGTACCGACAATGAGCAGTTCTTC	CASSKECTDNEQFF	NA	NA	TRBV4-2	TRBJ2-1
TGTGCCAGCAGTTACTCGAAGTCGCGGGTGAGGAACACCGGGGAGCTGTTTTTT	CASSYSKSRVRNTGELFF	many	NA	TRBV6-5	TRBJ2-2
TGTGCCAGCCTTTCGGGTGGGTCCCCCATTTACGAGCAGTACTTC	CASLSGGSPIYEQYF	many	NA	TRBV28	TRBJ2-7
TGTGCCAGCAGTCTGGGGTGGAATGAGCAGTTCTTC	CASSLGWNEQFF	medium-sized	NA	TRBV6-2/TRBV6-3	TRBJ2-1
TGTGCCAGCAGCCGGGGACAGGGGCGCGACGAGCAGTACTTC	CASSRGQGRDEQYF	many	TRBD1	TRBV7-9	TRBJ2-7
TGTGCCAGCAGCCCCGAGATGGGCTTTCGATCCTACGAGCAGTACTTC	CASSPEMGFRSYEQYF	many	NA	TRBV7-9	TRBJ2-7
TGTGCCAGCAGCCCACCCCAAGGACAGAGGTTTTTCTACGAGCAGTACTTC	CASSPPQGQRFFYEQYF	many	NA	TRBV7-9	TRBJ2-7